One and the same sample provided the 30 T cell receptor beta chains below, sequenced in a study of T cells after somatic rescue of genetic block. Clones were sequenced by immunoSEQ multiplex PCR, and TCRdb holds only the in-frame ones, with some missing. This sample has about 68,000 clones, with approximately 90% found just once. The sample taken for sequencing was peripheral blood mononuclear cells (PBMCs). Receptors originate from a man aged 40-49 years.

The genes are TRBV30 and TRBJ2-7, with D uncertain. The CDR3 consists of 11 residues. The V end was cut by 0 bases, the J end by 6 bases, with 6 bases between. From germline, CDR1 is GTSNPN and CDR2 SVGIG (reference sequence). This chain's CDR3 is CAWSVVAEQYF. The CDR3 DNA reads TGTGCCTGGAGTGTGGTTGCCGAGCAGTACTTC. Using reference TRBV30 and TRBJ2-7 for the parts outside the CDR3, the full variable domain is SQTIHQWPATLVQPVGSPLSLECTVEGTSNPNLYWYRQAAGRGLQLLFYSVGIGQISSEVPQNLSASRPQDRQFILSSKKLLLSDSGFYLCAWSVVAEQYFGPGTRLTVT.

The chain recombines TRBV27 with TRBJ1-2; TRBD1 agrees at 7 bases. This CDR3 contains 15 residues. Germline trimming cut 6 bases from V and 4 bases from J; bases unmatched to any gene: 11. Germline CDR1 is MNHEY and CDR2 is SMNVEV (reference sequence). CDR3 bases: TGTGCCAGCAGCCCGGACTCGACAGGGACCTATGGCTACACCTTC. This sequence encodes CASSPDSTGTYGYTF.

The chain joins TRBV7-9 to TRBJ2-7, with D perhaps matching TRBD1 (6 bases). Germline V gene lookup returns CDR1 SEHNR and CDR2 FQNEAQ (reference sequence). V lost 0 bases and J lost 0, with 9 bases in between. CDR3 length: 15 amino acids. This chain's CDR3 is CASSLAGASSYEQYF. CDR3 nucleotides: TGTGCCAGCAGCTTAGCGGGGGCAAGCTCCTACGAGCAGTACTTC.

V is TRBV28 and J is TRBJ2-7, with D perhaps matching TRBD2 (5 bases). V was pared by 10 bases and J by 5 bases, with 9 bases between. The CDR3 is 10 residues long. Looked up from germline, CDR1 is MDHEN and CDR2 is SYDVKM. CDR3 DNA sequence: TGTGCCACGGGGTTCGACGAGCAGTACTTC. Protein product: CATGFDEQYF. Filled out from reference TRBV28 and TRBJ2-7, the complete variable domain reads DVKVTQSSRYLVKRTGEKVFLECVQDMDHENMFWYRQDPGLGLRLIYFSYDVKMKEKGDIPEGYSVSREKKERFSLILESASTNQTSMYLCATGFDEQYFGPGTRLTVT.

The CDR3 DNA reads as TGCGCCAGCAGCTTGGATCAGGGATCCAACTACACCTTC. This gives the protein CASSLDQGSNYTF. The chain is built from TRBV5-1 and TRBJ1-2; a possible D gene is TRBD1 (5 bases). The CDR3 has 13 amino acids. The V gene lost 0 bases and the J gene lost 10 bases, with 13 bases spanning the gap. The germline CDR1 and CDR2 sequences are SGHRS and YFSETQ.

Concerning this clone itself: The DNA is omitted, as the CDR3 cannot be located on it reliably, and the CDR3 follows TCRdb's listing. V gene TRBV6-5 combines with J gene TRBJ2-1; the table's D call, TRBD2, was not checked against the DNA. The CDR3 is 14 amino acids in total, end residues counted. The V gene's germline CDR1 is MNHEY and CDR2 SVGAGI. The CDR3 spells CASSTSGGGNEQFF.

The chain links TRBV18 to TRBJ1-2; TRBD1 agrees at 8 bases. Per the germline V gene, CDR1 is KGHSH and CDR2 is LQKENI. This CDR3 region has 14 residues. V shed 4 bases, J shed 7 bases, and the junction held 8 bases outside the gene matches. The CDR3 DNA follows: TGTGCCAGCTCACAGACAGGGGAGCGAGGTGGCTACACCTTC. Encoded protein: CASSQTGERGGYTF. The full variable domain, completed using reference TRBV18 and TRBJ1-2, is NAGVMQNPRHLVRRRGQEARLRCSPMKGHSHVYWYRQLPEEGLKFMVYLQKENIIDESGMPKERFSAEFPKEGPSILRIQQVVRGDSAAYFCASSQTGERGGYTFGSGTRLTVV.

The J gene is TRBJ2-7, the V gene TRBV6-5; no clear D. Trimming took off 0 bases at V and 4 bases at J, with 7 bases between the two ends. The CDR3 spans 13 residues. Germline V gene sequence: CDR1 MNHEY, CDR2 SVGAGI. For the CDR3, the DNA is TGTGCCAGCAGTTACTCGAGCTATTACGAGCAGTACTTC. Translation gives CASSYSSYYEQYF.

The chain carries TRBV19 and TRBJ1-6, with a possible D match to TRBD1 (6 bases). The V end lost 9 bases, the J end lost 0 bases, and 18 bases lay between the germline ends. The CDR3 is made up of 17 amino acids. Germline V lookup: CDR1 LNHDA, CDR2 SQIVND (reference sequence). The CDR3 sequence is CASGGRGPSSYNSPLHF. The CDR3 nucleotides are TGTGCCAGCGGTGGCAGGGGCCCCAGCTCCTATAATTCACCCCTCCACTTT.

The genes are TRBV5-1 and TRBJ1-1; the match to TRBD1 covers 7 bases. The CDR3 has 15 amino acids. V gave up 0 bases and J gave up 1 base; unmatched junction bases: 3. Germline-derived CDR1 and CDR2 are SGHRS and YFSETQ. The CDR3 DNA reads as TGCGCCAGCAGCTTGGCCGCAGGGGGGAACACTGAAGCTTTCTTT. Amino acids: CASSLAAGGNTEAFF.

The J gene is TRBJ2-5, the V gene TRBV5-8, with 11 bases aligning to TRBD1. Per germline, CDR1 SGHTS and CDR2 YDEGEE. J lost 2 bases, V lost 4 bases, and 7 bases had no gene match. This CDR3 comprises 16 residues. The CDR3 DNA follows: TGTGCCAGCAGCCTCCGGACAGGGGGCTTTCAAGAGACCCAGTACTTC. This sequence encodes CASSLRTGGFQETQYF.

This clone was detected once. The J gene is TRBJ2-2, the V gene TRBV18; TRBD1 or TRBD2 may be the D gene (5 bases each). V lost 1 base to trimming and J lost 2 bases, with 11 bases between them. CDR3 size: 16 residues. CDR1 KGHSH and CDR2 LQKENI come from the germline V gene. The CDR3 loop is CASSPLGTVNTGELFF. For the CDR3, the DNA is TGTGCCAGCTCACCACTTGGGACCGTTAACACCGGGGAGCTGTTTTTT.

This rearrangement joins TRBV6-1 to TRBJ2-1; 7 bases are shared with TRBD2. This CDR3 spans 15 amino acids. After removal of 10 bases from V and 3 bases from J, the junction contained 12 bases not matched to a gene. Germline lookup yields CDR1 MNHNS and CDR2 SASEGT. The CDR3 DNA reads TGTGCCACCATCCCGGGGGGATCGAGCTACAATGAGCAGTTCTTC. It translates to CATIPGGSSYNEQFF.

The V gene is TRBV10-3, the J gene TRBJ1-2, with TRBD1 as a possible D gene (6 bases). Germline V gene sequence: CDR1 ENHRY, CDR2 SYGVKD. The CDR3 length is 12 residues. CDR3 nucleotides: TGTGGGATCTCGGACAGTCTCTATGGCTACACCTTC. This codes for CGISDSLYGYTF.

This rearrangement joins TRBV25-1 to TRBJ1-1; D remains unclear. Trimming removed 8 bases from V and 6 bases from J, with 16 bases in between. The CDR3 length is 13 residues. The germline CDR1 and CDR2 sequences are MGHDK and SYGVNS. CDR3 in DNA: TGTGCCAGCTCAATCCAAGGTTTATCTGAAGCTTTCTTT. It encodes CASSIQGLSEAFF.

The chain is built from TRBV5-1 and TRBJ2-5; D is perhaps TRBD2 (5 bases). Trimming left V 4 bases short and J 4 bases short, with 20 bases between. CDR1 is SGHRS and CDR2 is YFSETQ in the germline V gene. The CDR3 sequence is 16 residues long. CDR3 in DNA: TGCGCCAGCAGCCGCCCGGAGAGTTTTAGCGCAGAGACCCAGTACTTC. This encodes CASSRPESFSAETQYF.

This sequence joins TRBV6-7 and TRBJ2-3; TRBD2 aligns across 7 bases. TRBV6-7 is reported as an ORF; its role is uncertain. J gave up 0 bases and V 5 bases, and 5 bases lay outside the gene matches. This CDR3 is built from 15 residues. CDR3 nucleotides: TGTGCCAGCAGTCGCGGGGGAACTAGCACAGATACGCAGTATTTT. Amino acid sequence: CASSRGGTSTDTQYF.

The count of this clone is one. CDR3 coding DNA: TGTGCCTGGACCCCGCGACTAGCGGGGGAAAGGGATACGCAGTATTTT. Protein sequence: CAWTPRLAGERDTQYF. This rearrangement joins TRBV30 to TRBJ2-3, with 12 bases aligning to TRBD2. The V and J ends lost 4 bases and 6 bases, in that order; junction bases with no gene match: 11. The CDR3 is made up of 16 amino acids. Germline V gene data show CDR1 as GTSNPN and CDR2 as SVGIG (reference sequence).

CDR3 protein: CASSSGGERLHTQYF. The CDR3 DNA reads as TGTGCCAGCAGTTCCGGGGGGGAGCGACTCCATACGCAGTATTTT. The rearrangement uses TRBV28 and TRBJ2-3; 8 bases fit TRBD2. V trimming: 4 bases; J trimming: 7 bases; junction bases outside the gene matches: 10. From germline, CDR1 is MDHEN and CDR2 SYDVKM. The CDR3 spans 15 residues.

CDR3 loop: CASSLGTGGNEQFF. CDR3 sequence (DNA): TGTGCCAGCAGTTTAGGGACAGGGGGTAATGAGCAGTTCTTC. J is TRBJ2-1 and V is TRBV27, with 11 bases that match TRBD1. This CDR3 region has 14 residues. Trimming at V came to 2 bases and at J to 7 bases, leaving 1 base not matched to a gene. Germline CDR1 reads MNHEY; CDR2 reads SMNVEV (reference sequence).

The CDR3 DNA reads as TGTGCCAGCAGCACGAACGGGGGTGGGGAGCAGTACTTC. Translation gives CASSTNGGGEQYF. The V call is TRBV11-2, the J call TRBJ2-7; possibly TRBD2 for D (6 bases). The V and J ends lost 5 bases and 7 bases respectively, with 15 bases between them. The V gene's germline CDR1 is SGHAT and CDR2 FQNNGV. CDR3 size: 13 residues.

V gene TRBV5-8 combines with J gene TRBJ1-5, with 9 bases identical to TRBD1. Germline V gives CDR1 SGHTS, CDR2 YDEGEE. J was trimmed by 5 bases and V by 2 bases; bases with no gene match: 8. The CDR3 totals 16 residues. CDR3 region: CASSLTGTGLYQPQHF. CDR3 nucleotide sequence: TGTGCCAGCAGCTTAACCGGGACAGGGTTGTATCAGCCCCAGCATTTT. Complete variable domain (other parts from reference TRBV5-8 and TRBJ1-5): EAGVTQSPTHLIKTRGQQATLRCSPISGHTSVYWYQQALGLGLQFLLWYDEGEERNRGNFPPRFSGRQFPNYSSELNVNALELEDSALYLCASSLTGTGLYQPQHFGDGTRLSIL.

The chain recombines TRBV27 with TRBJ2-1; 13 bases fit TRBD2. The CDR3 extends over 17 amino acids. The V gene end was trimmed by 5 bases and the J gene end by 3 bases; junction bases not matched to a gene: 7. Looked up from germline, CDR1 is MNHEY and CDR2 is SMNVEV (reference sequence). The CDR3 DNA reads TGTGCCAGCAGTCTTCGTCGACTAGCGGGGGGCTACAATGAGCAGTTCTTC. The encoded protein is CASSLRRLAGGYNEQFF.

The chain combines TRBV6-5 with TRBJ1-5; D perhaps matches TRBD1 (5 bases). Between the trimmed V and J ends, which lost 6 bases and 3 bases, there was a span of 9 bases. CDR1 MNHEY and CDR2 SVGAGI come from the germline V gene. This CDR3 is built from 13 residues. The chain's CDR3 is CASRGTPNQPQHF. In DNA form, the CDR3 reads TGTGCCAGCAGAGGGACTCCCAATCAGCCCCAGCATTTT.

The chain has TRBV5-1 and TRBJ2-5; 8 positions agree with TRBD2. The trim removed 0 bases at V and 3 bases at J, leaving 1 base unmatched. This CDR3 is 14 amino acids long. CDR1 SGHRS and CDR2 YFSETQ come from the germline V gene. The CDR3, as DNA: TGCGCCAGCAGCTTGGAACTAGCGGAAGAGACCCAGTACTTC. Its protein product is CASSLELAEETQYF.

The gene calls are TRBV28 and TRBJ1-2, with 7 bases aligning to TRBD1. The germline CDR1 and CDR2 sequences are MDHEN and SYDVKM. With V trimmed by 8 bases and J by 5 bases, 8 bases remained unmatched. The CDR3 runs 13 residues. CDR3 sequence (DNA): TGTGCCAGCCACCGTGGGACAGCATATGGCTACACCTTC. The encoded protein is CASHRGTAYGYTF.

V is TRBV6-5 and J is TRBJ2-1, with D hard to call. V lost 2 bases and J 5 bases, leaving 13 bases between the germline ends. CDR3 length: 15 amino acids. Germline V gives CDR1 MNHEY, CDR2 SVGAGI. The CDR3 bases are TGTGCCAGCAGTTACGCTACGCGCGGAAACAATGAGCAGTTCTTC. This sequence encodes CASSYATRGNNEQFF.

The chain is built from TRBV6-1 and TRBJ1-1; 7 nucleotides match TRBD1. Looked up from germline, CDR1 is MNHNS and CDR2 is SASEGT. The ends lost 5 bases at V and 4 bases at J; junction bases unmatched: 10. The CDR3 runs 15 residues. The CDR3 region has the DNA TGTGCCAGCAGTTTGAACAGGGGCGAGGGCACTGAAGCTTTCTTT. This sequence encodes CASSLNRGEGTEAFF.

The CDR3 spells CASSVGDLTNEKLFF. In nucleotides, the CDR3 is TGTGCCAGCAGCGTAGGAGACCTAACTAATGAAAAACTGTTTTTT. J is TRBJ1-4 and V is TRBV9, with unresolved D. Germline values: CDR1 SGDLS, CDR2 YYNGEE. V was trimmed by 0 bases and J by 1 base, leaving 7 bases between them. This CDR3 region has 15 residues. Full variable domain (remainder filled in from reference TRBV9 and TRBJ1-4): DSGVTQTPKHLITATGQRVTLRCSPRSGDLSVYWYQQSLDQGLQFLIQYYNGEERAKGNILERFSAQQFPDLHSELNLSSLELGDSALYFCASSVGDLTNEKLFFGSGTQLSVL.

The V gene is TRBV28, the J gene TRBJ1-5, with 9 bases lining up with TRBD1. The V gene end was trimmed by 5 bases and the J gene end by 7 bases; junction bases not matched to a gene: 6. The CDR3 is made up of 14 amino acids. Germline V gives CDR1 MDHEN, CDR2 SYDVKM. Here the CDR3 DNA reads TGTGCCAGCAGTAACAGGGGGCAAGGGCAGCCCCAGCATTTT. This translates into CASSNRGQGQPQHF. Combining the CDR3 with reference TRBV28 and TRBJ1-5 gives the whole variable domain DVKVTQSSRYLVKRTGEKVFLECVQDMDHENMFWYRQDPGLGLRLIYFSYDVKMKEKGDIPEGYSVSREKKERFSLILESASTNQTSMYLCASSNRGQGQPQHFGDGTRLSIL.